This T cell receptor beta chain was captured in a study of Graves' ophthalmopathy and Graves' hyperthyroidism. This CDR3 region has 15 residues. Germline CDR1 reads MNHNS; CDR2 reads SASEGT. Trimming cost V 7 bases and J 5 bases, with 20 bases left between them. CDR3 regions of TCR beta were amplified from RNA transcripts. Amplification began with first-round RT-PCR using HTBI primers, then second-round multiplex PCR was performed. TCRdb reprocessed the multiplex PCR reads with MiXCR, giving one entry per CDR3 protein. Among about 420,000 distinct CDR3 sequences listed, under 25% were seen once. The sequencing sample was made of peripheral blood. This chain links TRBV6-1 with TRBJ2-5, with D perhaps assigned TRBD1 or TRBD2 (7 bases each). This clonotype originated in a woman between 18 and 29 years old with stable Graves' hyperthyroidism. The CDR3 loop reads CASIPRSRGGETQYF. CDR3 coding DNA: TGTGCCAGCATTCCCCGGAGCAGGGGGGGGGAGACCCAGTACTTC.